The clone carrying this TCR beta chain was seen a handful of times. This record belongs to a study of blood T cell repertoires in COVID-19. Study overall: The United States, Italy and Spain provided the acute and convalescent COVID-19 samples. In each case, the material was cDNA or gDNA derived from T cells, B-cell-depleted T cells, or PBMCs.

Authors' data handling: Estimation of nucleated cell counts was performed using reference gene primer amplification. Here immunoSEQ multiplex PCR was the method, and the copy in TCRdb shows in-frame clones only, minus some. That table gives V, J and clone size, and the DNA gave D and trimming. The sample shows about 75,000 clones, more than 70% of them seen only once. The CDR3 contains 14 residues. The V end was cut by 5 bases, the J end by 1 base, with 11 bases between. Germline loops: CDR1 MNHEY, CDR2 SMNVEV (reference sequence). V is TRBV27 and J is TRBJ1-1; no reliable D call. The receptor's source is a human donor in a cohort sampled during active COVID-19. Source material: peripheral blood. CDR3 coding DNA: TGTGCCAGCAGTCTACTTGATTCGAACACTGAAGCTTTCTTT. The encoded protein is CASSLLDSNTEAFF.